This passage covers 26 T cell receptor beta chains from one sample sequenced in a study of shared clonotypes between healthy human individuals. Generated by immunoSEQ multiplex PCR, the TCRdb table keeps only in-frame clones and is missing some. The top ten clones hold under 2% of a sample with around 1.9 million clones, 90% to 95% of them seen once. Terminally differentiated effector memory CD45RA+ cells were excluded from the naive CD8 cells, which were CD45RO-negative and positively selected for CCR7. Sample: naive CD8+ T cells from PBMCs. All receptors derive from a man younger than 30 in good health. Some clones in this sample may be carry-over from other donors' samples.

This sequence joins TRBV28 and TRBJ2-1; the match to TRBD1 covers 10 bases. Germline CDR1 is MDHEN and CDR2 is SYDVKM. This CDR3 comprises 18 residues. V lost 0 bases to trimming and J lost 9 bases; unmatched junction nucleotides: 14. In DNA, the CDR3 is TGTGCCAGCAGTTTATGGGGCACCGGGACAGGGGCTTCTAGTGAGCAGTTCTTC. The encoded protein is CASSLWGTGTGASSEQFF. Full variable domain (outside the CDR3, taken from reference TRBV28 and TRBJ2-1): DVKVTQSSRYLVKRTGEKVFLECVQDMDHENMFWYRQDPGLGLRLIYFSYDVKMKEKGDIPEGYSVSREKKERFSLILESASTNQTSMYLCASSLWGTGTGASSEQFFGPGTRLTVL.

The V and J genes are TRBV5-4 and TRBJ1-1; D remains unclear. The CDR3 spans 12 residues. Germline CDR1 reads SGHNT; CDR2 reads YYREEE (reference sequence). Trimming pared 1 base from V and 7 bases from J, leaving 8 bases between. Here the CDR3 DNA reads TGTGCCAGCAGCTTGATCAGTAATGAAGCTTTCTTT. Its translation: CASSLISNEAFF.

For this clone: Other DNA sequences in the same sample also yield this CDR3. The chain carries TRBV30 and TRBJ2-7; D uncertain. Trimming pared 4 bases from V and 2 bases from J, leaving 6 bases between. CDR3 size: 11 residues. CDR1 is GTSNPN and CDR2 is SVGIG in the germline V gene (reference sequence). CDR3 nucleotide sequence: TGTGCCTGGACGGGCGCCTACGAGCAGTACTTC. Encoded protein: CAWTGAYEQYF. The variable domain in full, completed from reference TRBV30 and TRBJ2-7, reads SQTIHQWPATLVQPVGSPLSLECTVEGTSNPNLYWYRQAAGRGLQLLFYSVGIGQISSEVPQNLSASRPQDRQFILSSKKLLLSDSGFYLCAWTGAYEQYFGPGTRLTVT.

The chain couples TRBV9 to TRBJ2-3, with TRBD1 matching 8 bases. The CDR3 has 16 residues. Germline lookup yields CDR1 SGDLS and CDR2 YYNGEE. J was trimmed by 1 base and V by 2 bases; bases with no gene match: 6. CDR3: CASSVKDRVGTDTQYF. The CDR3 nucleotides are TGTGCCAGCAGCGTCAAGGACAGGGTGGGCACAGATACGCAGTATTTT.

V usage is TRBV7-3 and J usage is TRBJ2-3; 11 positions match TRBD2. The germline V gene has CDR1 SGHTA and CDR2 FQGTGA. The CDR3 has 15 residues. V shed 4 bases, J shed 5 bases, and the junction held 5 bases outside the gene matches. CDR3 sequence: CASSSGTSGQDTQYF. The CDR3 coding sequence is TGTGCCAGCAGCTCCGGGACTAGCGGACAAGATACGCAGTATTTT.

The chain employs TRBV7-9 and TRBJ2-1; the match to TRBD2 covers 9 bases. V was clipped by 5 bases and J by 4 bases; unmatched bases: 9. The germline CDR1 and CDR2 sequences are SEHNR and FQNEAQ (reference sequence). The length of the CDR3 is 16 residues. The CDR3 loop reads CASSLGRGRGYNEQFF. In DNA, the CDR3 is TGTGCCAGCAGCCTGGGTCGCGGGAGGGGGTACAATGAGCAGTTCTTC.

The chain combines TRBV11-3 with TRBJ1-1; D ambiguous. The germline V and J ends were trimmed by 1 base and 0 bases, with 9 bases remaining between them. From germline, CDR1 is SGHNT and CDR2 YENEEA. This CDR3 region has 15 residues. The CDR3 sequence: CASSLADTVNTEAFF. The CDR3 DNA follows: TGTGCCAGCAGCTTAGCCGACACGGTGAACACTGAAGCTTTCTTT. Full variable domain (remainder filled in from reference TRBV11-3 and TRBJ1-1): EAGVVQSPRYKIIEKKQPVAFWCNPISGHNTLYWYLQNLGQGPELLIRYENEEAVDDSQLPKDRFSAERLKGVDSTLKIQPAELGDSAVYLCASSLADTVNTEAFFGQGTRLTVV.

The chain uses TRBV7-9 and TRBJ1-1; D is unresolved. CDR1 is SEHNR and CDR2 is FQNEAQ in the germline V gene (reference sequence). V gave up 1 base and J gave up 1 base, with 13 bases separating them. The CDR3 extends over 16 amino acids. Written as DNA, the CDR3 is TGTGCCAGCAGCTTAGGTTTCGTCGGGCAGAACACTGAAGCTTTCTTT. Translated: CASSLGFVGQNTEAFF. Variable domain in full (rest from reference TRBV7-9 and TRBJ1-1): DTGVSQNPRHKITKRGQNVTFRCDPISEHNRLYWYRQTLGQGPEFLTYFQNEAQLEKSRLLSDRFSAERPKGSFSTLEIQRTEQGDSAMYLCASSLGFVGQNTEAFFGQGTRLTVV.

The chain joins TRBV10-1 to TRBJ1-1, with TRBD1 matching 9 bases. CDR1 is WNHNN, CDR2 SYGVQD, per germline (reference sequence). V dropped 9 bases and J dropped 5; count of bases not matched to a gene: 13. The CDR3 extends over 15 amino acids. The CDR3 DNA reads TGCGCCAGTAATCCGTCCGGGACAGGGATAACTGAAGCTTTCTTT. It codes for CASNPSGTGITEAFF.

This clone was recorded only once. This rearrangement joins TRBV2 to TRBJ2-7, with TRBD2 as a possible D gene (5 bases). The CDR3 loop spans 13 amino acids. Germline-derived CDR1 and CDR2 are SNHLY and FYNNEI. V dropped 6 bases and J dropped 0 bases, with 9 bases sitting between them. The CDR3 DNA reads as TGTGCCAGCAGACTAGAGTACTCCTACGAGCAGTACTTC. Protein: CASRLEYSYEQYF. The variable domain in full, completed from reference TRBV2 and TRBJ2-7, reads EPEVTQTPSHQVTQMGQEVILRCVPISNHLYFYWYRQILGQKVEFLVSFYNNEISEKSEIFDDQFSVERPDGSNFTLKIRSTKLEDSAMYFCASRLEYSYEQYFGPGTRLTVT.

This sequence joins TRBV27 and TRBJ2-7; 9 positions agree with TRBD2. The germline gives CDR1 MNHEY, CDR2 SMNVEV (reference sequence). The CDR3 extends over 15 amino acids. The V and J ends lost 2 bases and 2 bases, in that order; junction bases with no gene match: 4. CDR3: CASSLRAGGPYEQYF. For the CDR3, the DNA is TGTGCCAGCAGTTTAAGGGCGGGAGGGCCCTACGAGCAGTACTTC.

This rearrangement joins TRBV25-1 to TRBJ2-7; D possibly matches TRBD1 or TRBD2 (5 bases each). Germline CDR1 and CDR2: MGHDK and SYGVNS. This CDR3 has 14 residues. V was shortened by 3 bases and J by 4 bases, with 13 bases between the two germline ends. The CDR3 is CASSERGYLYEQYF. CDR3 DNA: TGTGCCAGCAGTGAGAGGGGCTACCTATACGAGCAGTACTTC.

The CDR3 DNA reads as TGTGCCAGCAGCTATCCCGGGACGGAACAAGAGACCCAGTACTTC. Its protein product is CASSYPGTEQETQYF. J is TRBJ2-5 and V is TRBV7-9; D might be TRBD1 or TRBD2, each matching 5 bases. Per the germline V gene, CDR1 is SEHNR and CDR2 is FQNEAQ (reference sequence). The V end was cut by 4 bases, the J end by 2 bases, with 14 bases between. CDR3 length: 15 residues.

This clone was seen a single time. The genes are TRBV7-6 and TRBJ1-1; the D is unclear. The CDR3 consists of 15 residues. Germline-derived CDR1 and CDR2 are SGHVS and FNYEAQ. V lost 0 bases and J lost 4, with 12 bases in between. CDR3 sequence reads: CASSLAGPLGTEAFF. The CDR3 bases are TGTGCCAGCAGCTTAGCTGGACCCCTGGGCACTGAAGCTTTCTTT.

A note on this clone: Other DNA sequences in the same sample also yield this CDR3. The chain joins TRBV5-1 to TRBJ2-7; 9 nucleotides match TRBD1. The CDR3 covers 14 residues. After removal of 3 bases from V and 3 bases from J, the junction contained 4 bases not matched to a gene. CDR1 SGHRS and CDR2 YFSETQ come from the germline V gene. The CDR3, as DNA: TGCGCCAGCAGCTGGGGACAGGGTCTCTACGAGCAGTACTTC. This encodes CASSWGQGLYEQYF. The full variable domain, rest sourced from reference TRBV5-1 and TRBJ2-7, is KAGVTQTPRYLIKTRGQQVTLSCSPISGHRSVSWYQQTPGQGLQFLFEYFSETQRNKGNFPGRFSGRQFSNSRSEMNVSTLELGDSALYLCASSWGQGLYEQYFGPGTRLTVT.

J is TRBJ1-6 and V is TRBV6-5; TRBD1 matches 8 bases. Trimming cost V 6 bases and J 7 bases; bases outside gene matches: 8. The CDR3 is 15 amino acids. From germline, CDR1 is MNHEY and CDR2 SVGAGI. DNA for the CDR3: TGTGCCAGCAGCCCAGGACAGGGCTGGAATTCACCCCTCCACTTT. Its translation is CASSPGQGWNSPLHF.

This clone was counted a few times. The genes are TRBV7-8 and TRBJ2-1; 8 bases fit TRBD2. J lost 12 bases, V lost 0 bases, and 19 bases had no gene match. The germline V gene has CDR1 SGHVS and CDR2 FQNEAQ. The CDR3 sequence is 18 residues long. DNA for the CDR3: TGTGCCAGCAGCTTAGCATTGTCATTTAGCGGGATCCCCGGCGGGCAGTTCTTC. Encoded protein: CASSLALSFSGIPGGQFF. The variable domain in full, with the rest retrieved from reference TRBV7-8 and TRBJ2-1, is GAGVSQSPRYKVAKRGQDVALRCDPISGHVSLFWYQQALGQGPEFLTYFQNEAQLDKSGLPSDRFFAERPEGSVSTLKIQRTQQEDSAVYLCASSLALSFSGIPGGQFFGPGTRLTVL.

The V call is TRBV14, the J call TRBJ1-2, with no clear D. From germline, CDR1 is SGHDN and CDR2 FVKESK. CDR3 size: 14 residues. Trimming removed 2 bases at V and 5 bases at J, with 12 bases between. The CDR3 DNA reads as TGTGCCAGCAGCCAATTGGGCAGCAGATATGGCTACACCTTC. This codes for CASSQLGSRYGYTF.

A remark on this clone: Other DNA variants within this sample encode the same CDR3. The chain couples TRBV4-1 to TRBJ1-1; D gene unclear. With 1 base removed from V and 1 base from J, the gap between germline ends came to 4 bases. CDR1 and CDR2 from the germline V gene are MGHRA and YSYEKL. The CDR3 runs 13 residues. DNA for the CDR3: TGCGCCAGCAGCCAAGTAGGGAACACTGAAGCTTTCTTT. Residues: CASSQVGNTEAFF.

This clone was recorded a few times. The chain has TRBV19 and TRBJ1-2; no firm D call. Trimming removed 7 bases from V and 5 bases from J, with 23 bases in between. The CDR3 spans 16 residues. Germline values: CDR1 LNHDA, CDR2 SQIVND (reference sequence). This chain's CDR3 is CASTAVGAGLGYGYTF. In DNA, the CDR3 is TGTGCCAGTACCGCTGTAGGCGCTGGGCTTGGATATGGCTACACCTTC.

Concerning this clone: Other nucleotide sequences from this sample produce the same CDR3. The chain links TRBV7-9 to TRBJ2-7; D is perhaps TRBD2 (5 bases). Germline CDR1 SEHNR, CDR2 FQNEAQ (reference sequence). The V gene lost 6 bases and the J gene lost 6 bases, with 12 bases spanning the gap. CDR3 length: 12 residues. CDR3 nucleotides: TGTGCCAGCAGTTCGGGGAGCCTCGAGCAGTACTTC. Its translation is CASSSGSLEQYF.

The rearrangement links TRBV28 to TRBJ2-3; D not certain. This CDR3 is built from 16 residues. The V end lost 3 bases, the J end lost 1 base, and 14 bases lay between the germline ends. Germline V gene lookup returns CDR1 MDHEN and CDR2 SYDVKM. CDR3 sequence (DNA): TGTGCCAGCAGTTTTCCCCCTGACACCCGCACAGATACGCAGTATTTT. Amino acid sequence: CASSFPPDTRTDTQYF.

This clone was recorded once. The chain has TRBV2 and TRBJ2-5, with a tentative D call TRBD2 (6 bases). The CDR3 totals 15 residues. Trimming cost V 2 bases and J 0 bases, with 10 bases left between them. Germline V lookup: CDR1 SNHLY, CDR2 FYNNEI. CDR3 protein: CASSEWVADQETQYF. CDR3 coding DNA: TGTGCCAGCAGTGAATGGGTAGCGGACCAAGAGACCCAGTACTTC. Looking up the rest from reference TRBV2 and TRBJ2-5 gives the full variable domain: EPEVTQTPSHQVTQMGQEVILRCVPISNHLYFYWYRQILGQKVEFLVSFYNNEISEKSEIFDDQFSVERPDGSNFTLKIRSTKLEDSAMYFCASSEWVADQETQYFGPGTRLLVL.

The CDR3 DNA follows: TGTGCCAGCAGCCAACAGGGCGGGAGGACCAAAAACATTCAGTACTTC. Translated: CASSQQGGRTKNIQYF. The V and J genes are TRBV4-2 and TRBJ2-4, with 8 bases that match TRBD2. CDR3 length: 16 amino acids. The V segment lost 2 bases and the J segment 2 bases; nucleotides outside the gene matches: 5. The V gene's germline CDR1 is LGHNA and CDR2 YNFKEQ.

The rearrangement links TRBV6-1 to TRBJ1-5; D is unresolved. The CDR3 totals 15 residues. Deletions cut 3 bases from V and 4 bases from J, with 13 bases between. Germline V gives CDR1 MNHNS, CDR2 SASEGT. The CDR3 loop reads CASSDGSLRNQPQHF. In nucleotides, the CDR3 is TGTGCCAGCAGTGATGGCAGTCTTAGAAATCAGCCCCAGCATTTT.

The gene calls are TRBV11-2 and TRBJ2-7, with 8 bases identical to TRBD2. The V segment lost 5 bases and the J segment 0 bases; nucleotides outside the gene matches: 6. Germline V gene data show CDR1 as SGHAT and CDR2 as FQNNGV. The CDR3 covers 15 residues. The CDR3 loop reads CASSHSGISSYEQYF. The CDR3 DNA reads TGTGCCAGCAGCCATAGCGGGATAAGCTCCTACGAGCAGTACTTC.